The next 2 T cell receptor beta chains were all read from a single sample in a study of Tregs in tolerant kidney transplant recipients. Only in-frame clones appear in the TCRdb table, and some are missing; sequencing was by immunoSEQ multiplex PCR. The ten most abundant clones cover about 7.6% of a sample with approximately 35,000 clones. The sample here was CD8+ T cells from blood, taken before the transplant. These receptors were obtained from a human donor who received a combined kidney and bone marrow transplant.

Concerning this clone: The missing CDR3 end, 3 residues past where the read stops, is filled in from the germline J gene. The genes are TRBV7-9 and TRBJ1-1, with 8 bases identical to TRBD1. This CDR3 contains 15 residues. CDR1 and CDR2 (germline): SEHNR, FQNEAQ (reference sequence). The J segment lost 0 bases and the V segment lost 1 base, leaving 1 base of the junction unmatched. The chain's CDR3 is CASSLVRGLNTEAFF. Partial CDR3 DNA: TGTGCCAGCAGCTTAGTCAGGGGGCTGAACACTGAA.

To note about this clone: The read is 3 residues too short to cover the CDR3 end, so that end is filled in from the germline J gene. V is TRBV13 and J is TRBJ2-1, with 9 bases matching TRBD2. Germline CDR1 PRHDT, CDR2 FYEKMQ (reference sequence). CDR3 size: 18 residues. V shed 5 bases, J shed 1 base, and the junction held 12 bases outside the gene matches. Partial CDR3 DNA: TGTGCCAGCAGCCCCCCGATAGCGGGAGTCGGGTCCTACAATGAG. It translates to CASSPPIAGVGSYNE. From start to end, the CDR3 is CASSPPIAGVGSYNEQFF.